Shown below are 20 T cell receptor beta chains from a single sample sequenced in a study of HIV-infected patients and healthy controls. Reverse transcription used around 500 ng RNA and constant-region primers for alpha and beta. Using multiplexing indices, alpha and beta chain libraries were generated apart by chain-specific third strand synthesis. TCRdb redid the calling of the 5' RACE reads with MiXCR, one entry per CDR3 protein. This table has approximately 4,200 distinct CDR3 sequences, around 5.5% appearing once. Follow-up blood was drawn about 14 weeks, roughly three months, after antiretroviral therapy began. No cell fractionation was done, so the repertoire covers all unsorted peripheral blood T cells. The sequences come from blood, collected during antiretroviral therapy. The receptor set was obtained from an adult with HIV infection.

This clonotype was seen more than once but under ten times. The V gene is TRBV29-1, the J gene TRBJ2-1, with TRBD1 identical over 8 bases. Germline assignment: CDR1 SQVTM and CDR2 ANQGSEA. The CDR3 consists of 13 residues. The V and J ends lost 6 bases and 6 bases, in that order; junction bases with no gene match: 7. CDR3 in amino acids: CSVSLTGGNEQFF. CDR3 nucleotide sequence: TGCAGCGTGAGTTTAACAGGGGGCAATGAGCAGTTCTTC.

This clonotype occurred many times. This sequence joins TRBV2 and TRBJ1-5; D unclear. Trimming shortened V by 10 bases and J by 5 bases, and 15 bases separated the two germline ends. CDR1 and CDR2 (germline): SNHLY, FYNNEI. This CDR3 is 13 amino acids long. The CDR3 DNA reads TGTGCCACTAATGGGCAGCTTGATCAGCCCCAGCATTTT. This encodes CATNGQLDQPQHF.

This clonotype was seen ten or more times. V gene TRBV7-3 combines with J gene TRBJ2-2; weak D call: TRBD1 (7 bases). V was cut by 5 bases and J by 5 bases, with 18 bases left in between. This CDR3 is built from 16 residues. Germline CDR1 and CDR2: SGHTA and FQGTGA. For the CDR3, the DNA is TGTGCCAGCAGCCGCCCAGCAGGGGGGAGTACCGGGGAGCTGTTTTTT. Its protein is CASSRPAGGSTGELFF.

This clonotype qualifies as medium-sized. J is TRBJ2-1 and V is TRBV12-3 or TRBV12-4; 7 bases fit TRBD2. With 3 bases clipped from V and 1 base from J, the junction kept 6 bases outside the gene matches. This CDR3 is built from 16 residues. The CDR3: CASSFRVGGSYNEQFF. The CDR3 coding sequence is TGTGCCAGCAGTTTTCGTGTCGGGGGGTCCTACAATGAGCAGTTCTTC.

This clonotype was recorded a few times. The chain links TRBV7-9 to TRBJ1-5, with D possibly matching TRBD1 (5 bases). Deletions cut 7 bases from V and 1 base from J, with 8 bases between. The CDR3 has 13 amino acids. Per germline, CDR1 SEHNR and CDR2 FQNEAQ (reference sequence). CDR3 residues: CASNRDSNQPQHF. DNA of the CDR3: TGTGCCAGCAACCGGGACAGCAATCAGCCCCAGCATTTT.

The sample holds one count of this clonotype. The CDR3 protein is CASSRSRLSTDTQYF. DNA for the CDR3: TGTGCCAGCAGTAGATCCCGGCTGAGCACAGATACGCAGTATTTT. The V and J genes are TRBV6-1 and TRBJ2-3; D not certain. The germline V gene encodes CDR1 MNHNS and CDR2 SASEGT. V was clipped by 5 bases and J by 0 bases, with 12 bases between them. The CDR3 is 15 residues long.

This clonotype is medium-sized by share. The chain carries TRBV18 and TRBJ2-4; perhaps TRBD1 as D (6 bases). The CDR3 runs 18 residues. CDR1 KGHSH and CDR2 LQKENI come from the germline V gene. Trimming cost V 2 bases and J 0 bases, with 17 bases left between them. CDR3 amino acids: CASSPRTVSPLAKNIQYF. The CDR3 nucleotides are TGTGCCAGCTCACCAAGGACAGTCTCTCCTCTAGCCAAAAACATTCAGTACTTC.

By sample share, this clonotype is medium-sized. V and J are TRBV9 and TRBJ2-3; D is possibly TRBD1 (6 bases). Germline values: CDR1 SGDLS, CDR2 YYNGEE. Trimming took 2 bases from V and 3 from J, leaving 16 bases between them. The CDR3 has 16 amino acids. The CDR3 reads CASSVAPGAVTDTQYF. CDR3 in DNA: TGTGCCAGCAGCGTTGCCCCAGGGGCCGTAACAGATACGCAGTATTTT.

The genes are TRBV19 and TRBJ2-1, with 7 bases that match TRBD1. The CDR3 covers 15 residues. Trimming removed 4 bases from V and 5 bases from J; junction bases left unmatched: 8. The germline gives CDR1 LNHDA, CDR2 SQIVND (reference sequence). The CDR3 nucleotides are TGTGCCAGTAGTAGGTTCAGGGGGAATAACAATGAGCAGTTCTTC. Translating gives CASSRFRGNNNEQFF.

This clonotype was observed at least ten times. The J gene is TRBJ1-1, the V gene TRBV12-3 or TRBV12-4; D gene unclear. Trimming removed 5 bases from V and 8 bases from J, with 15 bases in between. CDR3 length: 13 residues. CDR3 nucleotide sequence: TGTGCCAGCAGTCAGGATCAGACTTGGGAAGCTTTCTTT. This translates into CASSQDQTWEAFF.

This clonotype qualifies as medium-sized (0.01 to 0.1%). This rearrangement joins TRBV21-1 to TRBJ1-4; TRBD1, the table's D call, lacks a check against the DNA. TRBV21-1 has pseudogene status. This CDR3 region has 16 residues. The CDR3 loop reads CASSLRRSRAVEKLFF. The CDR3 nucleotides are TGTGCCAGCAGCCTCCGCCGATCCCGGGCTGTGGAAAAACTGTTTTTT.

By share, this clonotype ranks as medium-sized. The genes are TRBV11-2 and TRBJ2-1; 10 nucleotides line up with TRBD2. Trimming cost V 2 bases and J 4 bases; bases outside gene matches: 5. This CDR3 has 16 residues. Germline CDR1 SGHAT, CDR2 FQNNGV. The CDR3: CASSLLAGDRYNEQFF. The CDR3 bases are TGTGCCAGCAGCTTACTAGCGGGAGATAGGTACAATGAGCAGTTCTTC.

By its share, this clonotype is medium-sized (0.01 to 0.1%). The V gene is TRBV28, the J gene TRBJ2-1; possibly TRBD2 for D (5 bases). Germline V gives CDR1 MDHEN, CDR2 SYDVKM. The CDR3 is made up of 16 amino acids. V gave up 4 bases and J gave up 4 bases, with 17 bases separating them. CDR3 protein: CASSSIRVRGYNEQFF. The CDR3 DNA sequence: TGTGCCAGCAGTTCTATAAGGGTAAGAGGGTACAATGAGCAGTTCTTC.

This clonotype is classed as medium-sized. This sequence joins TRBV7-3 and TRBJ2-1; 11 bases fit TRBD2. The CDR3 has 19 amino acids. V lost 1 base to trimming and J lost 4 bases; unmatched junction nucleotides: 12. The germline gives CDR1 SGHTA, CDR2 FQGTGA. The CDR3 nucleotides read TGTGCCAGCAGCTTAAACCCTTGGGGGACTAGCGGTCCTTACAATGAGCAGTTCTTC. Protein product: CASSLNPWGTSGPYNEQFF.

This clonotype is termed medium-sized. The chain recombines TRBV28 with TRBJ1-6; D remains ambiguous. The V end lost 6 bases, the J end lost 10 bases, and 19 bases lay between the germline ends. Germline-derived CDR1 and CDR2 are MDHEN and SYDVKM. This CDR3 has 15 residues. The CDR3 spells CASRRGGTGSSPLHF. DNA for the CDR3: TGTGCCAGCAGACGGGGTGGAACTGGGAGCTCACCCCTCCACTTT. Complete variable domain (other parts from reference TRBV28 and TRBJ1-6): DVKVTQSSRYLVKRTGEKVFLECVQDMDHENMFWYRQDPGLGLRLIYFSYDVKMKEKGDIPEGYSVSREKKERFSLILESASTNQTSMYLCASRRGGTGSSPLHFGNGTRLTVT.

This chain links TRBV27 with TRBJ2-3; D is ambiguous. Germline V gives CDR1 MNHEY, CDR2 SMNVEV (reference sequence). This CDR3 is built from 13 residues. With 2 bases removed from V and 4 bases from J, the gap between germline ends came to 7 bases. CDR3: CASSLRRPDTQYF. The CDR3, as DNA: TGTGCCAGCAGTTTACGTCGCCCAGATACGCAGTATTTT.

V usage is TRBV7-8 and J usage is TRBJ1-1, with D perhaps TRBD1 (5 bases). Germline V gene lookup returns CDR1 SGHVS and CDR2 FQNEAQ. CDR3 length equals 18 residues. V lost 5 bases and J lost 0, with 22 bases in between. The CDR3 spells CASSSRDRSPGLNTEAFF. CDR3 nucleotides: TGTGCCAGCAGCAGTCGGGACCGAAGCCCCGGATTGAACACTGAAGCTTTCTTT.

By share, this clonotype counts as medium-sized. The V call is TRBV20-1, the J call TRBJ2-3; 12 positions agree with TRBD2. The germline V gene encodes CDR1 DFQATT and CDR2 SNEGSKA (reference sequence). With V trimmed by 5 bases and J by 2 bases, 8 bases remained unmatched. There are 16 residues in the CDR3. In DNA, the CDR3 is TGCAGTGCTCATAAGACTAGCGGGGGCCCCACAGATACGCAGTATTTT. This sequence encodes CSAHKTSGGPTDTQYF.

This clonotype is medium-sized. The chain couples TRBV6-6 to TRBJ1-3; no clear D gene. Germline V CDR1 and CDR2: MNHNY, SVGAGI (reference sequence). V lost 6 bases and J lost 0, with 6 bases in between. The CDR3 runs 13 residues. The chain's CDR3 is CASSLDSGNTIYF. In DNA, the CDR3 is TGTGCCAGCAGCCTCGACTCTGGAAACACCATATATTTT.

This clonotype was observed many times. The V call is TRBV7-6, the J call TRBJ2-1; D might be TRBD2 (5 bases). This CDR3 spans 14 amino acids. Looked up from germline, CDR1 is SGHVS and CDR2 is FNYEAQ. Between the trimmed V and J ends, which lost 4 bases and 9 bases, there was a span of 16 bases. The CDR3 DNA is TGTGCCAGCAGCTCGAGCGGAAGACACGGTGAGCAGTTCTTC. This translates into CASSSSGRHGEQFF.